This entry lists 4 T cell receptor beta chains sequenced from one sample in a study of blood T cell repertoires in COVID-19. Assay used: immunoSEQ multiplex PCR; TCRdb lists only in-frame clones, some missing. The repertoire holds a few hundred thousand clones, with roughly 90% as singletons. The specimen sequenced was peripheral blood. These TCRs come from a woman in her 30s with active or convalescent COVID-19.

A few counts support this clone. V and J are TRBV6-1 and TRBJ2-1; 11 bases are shared with TRBD2. The CDR3 sequence is 18 residues long. V trimming: 4 bases; J trimming: 3 bases; junction bases outside the gene matches: 11. The V gene's germline CDR1 is MNHNS and CDR2 SASEGT. The CDR3 DNA reads TGTGCCAGCAGTGGTTCTCTAGCGGGGGGTCCTCGCTACAATGAGCAGTTCTTC. Amino acid sequence: CASSGSLAGGPRYNEQFF.

This chain joins TRBV27 and TRBJ1-1; D is uncertain. In germline, CDR1 is MNHEY, CDR2 SMNVEV (reference sequence). The CDR3 runs 15 residues. The V gene lost 0 bases and the J gene lost 1 base, with 9 bases spanning the gap. The CDR3 region has the DNA TGTGCCAGCAGTTTATCGAGGGCAGGGAACACTGAAGCTTTCTTT. It specifies CASSLSRAGNTEAFF.

This clone appeared a few times. The V call is TRBV21-1, the J call TRBJ1-2; whether TRBD1, the table's D call, matches the DNA was not checked. TRBV21-1 is given as a pseudogene. The CDR3 runs to 13 residues. CDR3 DNA sequence: TGTGCCAGCAGCAATGACAACAACTATGGCTACACCTTC. It encodes CASSNDNNYGYTF.

The genes are TRBV19 and TRBJ2-3; tentative D call: TRBD1 (5 bases). V was shortened by 4 bases and J by 3 bases, with 17 bases between the two germline ends. CDR3 length: 16 amino acids. Germline values: CDR1 LNHDA, CDR2 SQIVND (reference sequence). The CDR3 here is CASSNPQGWSTDTQYF. The CDR3, as DNA: TGTGCCAGTAGTAACCCCCAGGGATGGAGTACAGATACGCAGTATTTT.